This T cell receptor (beta chain) appears in the sequencing data of a study of cytotoxic CD8 clonotypes in ibrutinib-treated CLL. Points from the study as a whole: The study found clonality rose at ibrutinib response, then fell toward baseline at progression.

Clones were sequenced by immunoSEQ multiplex PCR, and TCRdb holds only the in-frame ones, with some missing. Of 50,000 to 65,000 clones in the sample, less than 60% are singletons; the top ten hold approximately 15%. V was clipped by 2 bases and J by 8 bases, with 12 bases between them. Germline CDR1 is MDHEN and CDR2 is SYDVKM. The CDR3 runs 13 residues. Genomic DNA for TCR beta libraries, around 1.9 micrograms, came from cryopreserved PBMCs. Remarks on this clone: Its antigen is not identified.

This TCR was sampled from a human donor with chronic lymphocytic leukemia. The rearrangement joins TRBV28 to TRBJ1-1; weak D call: TRBD1 (6 bases). The specimen comprised PBMCs, sampled after 12 months of ibrutinib treatment. The CDR3 sequence is CASSLRTGGEAFF. The CDR3 region has the DNA TGTGCCAGCAGTTTAAGAACCGGGGGCGAAGCTTTCTTT.